This section outlines one TCR beta chain sequence together with its context. Original data processing: The authors estimated nucleated cell counts from reference gene primer amplification. Some clones are missing from TCRdb's copy, which holds only in-frame ones; the method was immunoSEQ multiplex PCR. The V and J calls and clone size were taken over from that table, and D and trimming were inferred from the DNA. The table includes about 200,000 clones, roughly nine tenths detected once. This specimen comes from a study of blood T cell repertoires in COVID-19. In the study overall: Acute and convalescent COVID-19 specimens originated in the United States, Italy and Spain. T cells, B-cell-depleted T cells, or PBMCs provided the cDNA or gDNA that served as material.

The J segment lost 4 bases and the V segment lost 4 bases, leaving 10 bases of the junction unmatched. Germline CDR1 reads KGHDR; CDR2 reads SFDVKD. This CDR3 comprises 16 residues. The sample comprised peripheral blood. This clonotype was sampled from a man aged 40-49 years with acute or convalescent COVID-19. The J gene is TRBJ2-5, the V gene TRBV24-1; 8 bases match TRBD2. CDR3 nucleotides: TGTGCCACCAGTGACCCGGGACTAGGAGGGGGAGAGACCCAGTACTTC. It yields the protein CATSDPGLGGGETQYF.